This TCR beta chain was captured by sequencing in a study of control samples from healthy donors and cancer patients. Repertoires were generated with immunoSEQ multiplex PCR, while TCRdb's copy carries only in-frame clones and drops some. The sample lists under 80,000 clones, nearly 85% seen once, with roughly 28% in the top ten. This CDR3 region has 14 residues. V was shortened by 4 bases and J by 4 bases, with 11 bases between the two germline ends. In germline, CDR1 is SGHRS, CDR2 YFSETQ. The sample consisted of blood. This sequence was found in a man in his fifties in good health. The gene calls are TRBV5-1 and TRBJ2-2; D is perhaps TRBD2 (6 bases). In DNA, the CDR3 is TGCGCCAGCAGCCAAGGCGGGGCCACCGGGGAGCTGTTTTTT. Translation gives CASSQGGATGELFF.